What follows are 19 T cell receptor beta chains derived from one specimen sequenced in a study of shared clonotypes between healthy human individuals. The data were produced by immunoSEQ multiplex PCR, yet TCRdb's version contains in-frame clones alone and is incomplete. The sample shows hundreds of thousands of clones, 80% to 95% of them seen only once. Positive CCR7 selection of CD45RO-negative cells yielded the naive CD8 cells, and terminally differentiated effector memory CD45RA+ cells were excluded. Input material: naive CD8+ T cells sorted from blood. These receptors all come from a man aged 30-40 years in good health.

This chain links TRBV7-9 with TRBJ1-2; the D is unclear. This CDR3 region has 16 residues. Trimming shortened V by 5 bases and J by 4 bases, and 20 bases separated the two germline ends. Germline CDR1 SEHNR, CDR2 FQNEAQ (reference sequence). CDR3 DNA sequence: TGTGCCAGCAGCCTGTCGGACTACTCAAAAGGCTATGGCTACACCTTC. Protein product: CASSLSDYSKGYGYTF.

This chain connects TRBV29-1 to TRBJ2-3; TRBD2 matches 7 bases. Per germline, CDR1 SQVTM and CDR2 ANQGSEA. The CDR3 is 17 amino acids. V lost 0 bases and J lost 2; bases outside the gene matches: 11. The CDR3 DNA reads as TGCAGCGTTGAAGATTTCCTAGCGGAGAAACTCACAGATACGCAGTATTTT. This sequence encodes CSVEDFLAEKLTDTQYF.

Comment on this clone: The junction departs from germline at one end; a sequencing error may be responsible. V is TRBV7-9 and J is TRBJ2-7, with D possibly matching TRBD2 (6 bases). Per germline, CDR1 SEHNR and CDR2 FQNEAQ (reference sequence). The CDR3 is 14 amino acids. In DNA form, the CDR3 reads TGTGCCAGCAGCCCGGCCACTAGCTCCGACGAGCAGTACTTC. Translation: CASSPATSSDEQYF.

The rearrangement joins TRBV9 to TRBJ2-3; D may be TRBD2 (6 bases). The V gene's germline CDR1 is SGDLS and CDR2 YYNGEE. This CDR3 comprises 12 residues. V was cut by 3 bases and J by 6 bases, with 8 bases left in between. CDR3: CASSEEGDTQYF. The CDR3 bases are TGTGCCAGCAGCGAGGAGGGGGATACGCAGTATTTT.

The V gene is TRBV7-9, the J gene TRBJ1-1; 8 positions match TRBD1. V gave up 5 bases and J gave up 4 bases; unmatched junction bases: 9. Germline V gene lookup returns CDR1 SEHNR and CDR2 FQNEAQ (reference sequence). The CDR3 totals 15 residues. The CDR3 sequence: CASSTPRGQGTEAFF. The CDR3 DNA is TGTGCCAGCAGCACACCCCGTGGACAGGGCACTGAAGCTTTCTTT.

The rearrangement joins TRBV6-5 to TRBJ2-7; D is unresolved. V was pared by 2 bases and J by 1 base, with 9 bases between. Germline CDR1 and CDR2: MNHEY and SVGAGI. The CDR3 length is 14 residues. The CDR3 sequence is CASSYDSGSYEQYF. For the CDR3, the DNA is TGTGCCAGCAGTTACGACTCGGGTTCCTACGAGCAGTACTTC.

The chain recombines TRBV11-2 with TRBJ2-7; D is undetermined. V lost 1 base and J lost 1, with 11 bases in between. This CDR3 region has 15 residues. CDR1 is SGHAT, CDR2 FQNNGV, per germline. The CDR3 DNA reads TGTGCCAGCAGCTTAGGACTTGGGTTTTCCTACGAGCAGTACTTC. Protein: CASSLGLGFSYEQYF.

The chain links TRBV6-1 to TRBJ2-7; 7 nucleotides align to TRBD1. Germline V gives CDR1 MNHNS, CDR2 SASEGT. J was trimmed by 3 bases and V by 2 bases; bases with no gene match: 13. The CDR3 has 17 amino acids. The CDR3, as DNA: TGTGCCAGCAGTGAAACCCTTTACCGGACAGGCGTCTACGAGCAGTACTTC. Translated: CASSETLYRTGVYEQYF.

The chain joins TRBV29-1 to TRBJ2-7; D is unresolved. Trimming shortened V by 0 bases and J by 5 bases, and 2 bases separated the two germline ends. This CDR3 region has 10 residues. Germline assignment: CDR1 SQVTM and CDR2 ANQGSEA. CDR3 residues: CSVEDHEQYF. The CDR3 DNA reads as TGCAGCGTTGAAGATCACGAGCAGTACTTC.

This clone was seen just once. V usage is TRBV9 and J usage is TRBJ2-7, with a tentative D call TRBD1 (6 bases). Trimming removed 0 bases at V and 3 bases at J, with 13 bases between. Germline lookup yields CDR1 SGDLS and CDR2 YYNGEE. The CDR3 extends over 15 amino acids. CDR3 sequence: CASSVGGGVSYEQYF. Here the CDR3 DNA reads TGTGCCAGCAGCGTAGGAGGGGGAGTTAGCTACGAGCAGTACTTC.

DNA of the CDR3: TGTGCCAGCAGCCAAAACAACCTTCTAGGCAGGCCGGAGCAGTACTTC. As protein: CASSQNNLLGRPEQYF. The chain is built from TRBV7-9 and TRBJ2-7; D is ambiguous. Germline lookup yields CDR1 SEHNR and CDR2 FQNEAQ (reference sequence). This CDR3 has 16 residues. Trimming cost V 5 bases and J 7 bases, with 24 bases left between them. The full variable domain, rest sourced from reference TRBV7-9 and TRBJ2-7, is DTGVSQNPRHKITKRGQNVTFRCDPISEHNRLYWYRQTLGQGPEFLTYFQNEAQLEKSRLLSDRFSAERPKGSFSTLEIQRTEQGDSAMYLCASSQNNLLGRPEQYFGPGTRLTVT.

Concerning this clone: This CDR3 is also generated by other DNA sequences in the sample. The chain recombines TRBV10-2 with TRBJ2-7; the D is unclear. Trimming pared 0 bases from V and 0 bases from J, leaving 6 bases between. This CDR3 comprises 14 residues. Germline assignment: CDR1 WSHSY and CDR2 SAAADI. The DNA for the CDR3 is TGCGCCAGCAGTGAGTCTGGCAGCTCCTACGAGCAGTACTTC. Translating gives CASSESGSSYEQYF.

Only one count was recorded for this clone. The chain links TRBV28 to TRBJ1-4, with a possible D match to TRBD1 (5 bases). Germline loops: CDR1 MDHEN, CDR2 SYDVKM. This CDR3 contains 14 residues. V was cut by 5 bases and J by 3 bases, with 10 bases left in between. The CDR3 spells CASSREGPNEKLFF. The CDR3 DNA follows: TGTGCCAGCAGTCGGGAGGGGCCTAATGAAAAACTGTTTTTT. The entire variable domain, with the rest obtained from reference TRBV28 and TRBJ1-4, is as follows: DVKVTQSSRYLVKRTGEKVFLECVQDMDHENMFWYRQDPGLGLRLIYFSYDVKMKEKGDIPEGYSVSREKKERFSLILESASTNQTSMYLCASSREGPNEKLFFGSGTQLSVL.

The chain links TRBV28 to TRBJ1-5, with D perhaps TRBD1 (6 bases). CDR1 and CDR2 (germline): MDHEN, SYDVKM. Trimming took 2 bases from V and 7 from J, leaving 12 bases between them. The CDR3 has 14 residues. The CDR3 sequence: CASSLDGGVQPQHF. The CDR3 coding sequence is TGTGCCAGCAGTTTAGATGGGGGCGTACAGCCCCAGCATTTT.

The chain is built from TRBV5-1 and TRBJ2-1, with 11 bases identical to TRBD2. The length of the CDR3 is 18 residues. The junction had 14 bases not matched to a gene; V was cut back by 7 bases and J by 2 bases. Looked up from germline, CDR1 is SGHRS and CDR2 is YFSETQ. In DNA form, the CDR3 reads TGCGCCAGCGCACCGGGACTAGCGGATATAGATCCCTACAATGAGCAGTTCTTC. Residues: CASAPGLADIDPYNEQFF.

The J gene is TRBJ2-3, the V gene TRBV10-1; tentative D call: TRBD1 (6 bases). The CDR3 runs 14 residues. V lost 7 bases and J lost 3, with 14 bases in between. Germline V CDR1 and CDR2: WNHNN, SYGVQD (reference sequence). CDR3 bases: TGCGCCAGCATCAAGGGGGATGGAACAGATACGCAGTATTTT. The encoded protein is CASIKGDGTDTQYF.

The chain combines TRBV27 with TRBJ2-7; no clear D. This CDR3 comprises 13 residues. The V gene's germline CDR1 is MNHEY and CDR2 SMNVEV (reference sequence). V gave up 3 bases and J gave up 5 bases, with 11 bases separating them. The CDR3 DNA follows: TGTGCCAGCAGTTTTACAGAACTAAACGAGCAGTACTTC. Residues: CASSFTELNEQYF.

The chain couples TRBV5-1 to TRBJ2-1; D gene ambiguous. There are 12 residues in the CDR3. From germline, CDR1 is SGHRS and CDR2 YFSETQ. The ends were cut back, 0 bases at V and 7 bases at J, with 5 bases in the middle. CDR3 loop: CASSLDANEQFF. DNA of the CDR3: TGCGCCAGCAGCTTGGACGCTAATGAGCAGTTCTTC.

The rearrangement uses TRBV13 and TRBJ2-6; no clear D gene. V lost 8 bases and J lost 0, with 26 bases in between. The CDR3 spans 20 residues. CDR1 is PRHDT and CDR2 is FYEKMQ in the germline V gene (reference sequence). The CDR3 is CASWQRGPLKINSGANVLTF. For the CDR3, the DNA is TGTGCCAGCTGGCAAAGAGGCCCCCTGAAAATCAACTCTGGGGCCAACGTCCTGACTTTC.